This T cell receptor beta chain was obtained from a study of shared clonotypes between healthy human individuals. This table comes from immunoSEQ multiplex PCR, and its TCRdb copy is limited to in-frame clones, with some not included. The sample carries roughly 2.2 million clones, about 90% recorded once. Overall study results and limits: Clonotype sharing across a few donors was observed for around 5% of naive CD4 clonotypes. Sorted-subset sequencing, rarefaction showed, was incomplete despite large depth. On the whole, naive subsets had larger estimated richness than memory subsets had.

Of note for this clone: What it recognizes is unknown.

The CDR3 is 13 amino acids. From germline, CDR1 is MNHEY and CDR2 SVGAGI. Trimming cost V 6 bases and J 3 bases, with 9 bases left between them. Material for sequencing was naive CD4+ T cells from PBMCs. The subset: CD45RA+ positively selected. The rearrangement uses TRBV6-5 and TRBJ1-5; D not resolved. The sequence was collected from a man between 18 and 35 years old in good health. Some clones in this sample may be carry-over from other donors' samples. CDR3 sequence: CASSTEVNQPQHF. CDR3 nucleotide sequence: TGTGCCAGCAGCACAGAAGTCAATCAGCCCCAGCATTTT.